A single sample is the source of the 21 T cell receptor beta chains below, sequenced in a study of metastatic and nonmetastatic thyroid tumors (TCRdb year 2020). The library relied on PCR. Sequenced on an Illumina HiSeq 4000. Using fastp trimming at Q25 and MiXCR clonotype assembly, TCRdb reanalyzed the public sequencing data and kept in-frame beta chains. In all, the sample holds approximately 21,000 clones, and approximately 30% of those were seen once. The ten largest clonotypes hold around 14% of the sample. No treatment had been received by any patient before thyroid surgery. The sequencing sample was made of tumor tissue. The receptors here all came from a male donor with papillary thyroid cancer or a benign thyroid nodule (not recorded which). Some clones in this sample may be carry-over from other donors' samples.

This chain links TRBV19 with TRBJ1-1, with D unresolved. The CDR3 has 12 amino acids. Per the germline V gene, CDR1 is LNHDA and CDR2 is SQIVND (reference sequence). CDR3 in amino acids: CVSGVVDAEAFF. In DNA, the CDR3 is TGTGTCAGCGGAGTGGTGGACGCTGAAGCTTTCTTT.

The chain couples TRBV7-9 to TRBJ1-1; maybe TRBD1 (5 bases). This CDR3 comprises 15 residues. Germline V lookup: CDR1 SEHNR, CDR2 FQNEAQ (reference sequence). Deletions cut 8 bases from V and 0 bases from J, with 16 bases between. Written as DNA, the CDR3 is TGTGCCAGCCAACGGTGGGACCCTATGAACACTGAAGCTTTCTTT. Its protein is CASQRWDPMNTEAFF.

This clone was seen a handful of times. The J gene is TRBJ1-1, the V gene TRBV28, with D uncertain. The CDR3 length is 12 residues. From germline, CDR1 is MDHEN and CDR2 SYDVKM. V lost 8 bases, J lost 5 bases, and 12 bases lay in between. The CDR3 DNA is TGTGCCAGCTGGTACAAACCGACTGAAGCTTTCTTT. It codes for CASWYKPTEAFF.

The CDR3 region has the DNA TGCGCCAGCAGCGGACCTGGGACTAGCGGGAGTCAAACCGGGGAGCTGTTTTTT. This codes for CASSGPGTSGSQTGELFF. The V gene is TRBV5-1, the J gene TRBJ2-2; TRBD2 matches at 14 bases. The CDR3 totals 18 residues. V shed 4 bases and J 5 bases; nucleotides not matched to a gene: 10. Germline V gene sequence: CDR1 SGHRS, CDR2 YFSETQ.

This clone was seen repeatedly, ten times or more. V gene TRBV14 combines with J gene TRBJ2-7, with D unclear. CDR1 and CDR2 from the germline V gene are SGHDN and FVKESK. The CDR3 has 13 amino acids. The ends were cut back, 0 bases at V and 4 bases at J, with 7 bases in the middle. CDR3 region: CASSQERFYEQYF. The CDR3 DNA reads TGTGCCAGCAGCCAAGAGAGGTTTTACGAGCAGTACTTC. Using reference TRBV14 and TRBJ2-7 for the parts outside the CDR3, the full variable domain is EAGVTQFPSHSVIEKGQTVTLRCDPISGHDNLYWYRRVMGKEIKFLLHFVKESKQDESGMPNNRFLAERTGGTYSTLKVQPAELEDSGVYFCASSQERFYEQYFGPGTRLTVT.

The chain combines TRBV7-3 with TRBJ1-1, with D possibly TRBD1 on 6 matching bases. Germline CDR1 reads SGHTA; CDR2 reads FQGTGA. The CDR3 is made up of 15 amino acids. V lost 5 bases and J 1 base, leaving 14 bases between the germline ends. The CDR3 spells CASSQETGKNTEAFF. The CDR3 DNA sequence: TGTGCCAGCAGCCAAGAGACAGGAAAGAACACTGAAGCTTTCTTT.

Details on this clone: A much more abundant neighbour one base away suggests this may be a read error. The rearrangement uses TRBV11-2 and TRBJ2-3; 7 nucleotides agree with TRBD2. With 0 bases clipped from V and 0 bases from J, the junction kept 6 bases outside the gene matches. The germline V gene encodes CDR1 SGHAT and CDR2 FQNNGV. The CDR3 covers 17 residues. Here the CDR3 reads CASSLDLAGDSTDTQYF. As DNA, the CDR3 is TGTGCCAGCAGCTTAGACCTGGCGGGAGATAGCACAGATACGCAGTATTTT.

This clone has just a few counts. The J gene is TRBJ1-6, the V gene TRBV28; D is unclear. The CDR3 is 16 amino acids. From germline, CDR1 is MDHEN and CDR2 SYDVKM. V lost 5 bases, J lost 6 bases, and 17 bases lay in between. In DNA, the CDR3 is TGTGCCAGCAGTCTAGAGTCAGGTGGGCGTAATTCACCCCTCCACTTT. Protein product: CASSLESGGRNSPLHF. The entire variable domain, with the rest obtained from reference TRBV28 and TRBJ1-6, is as follows: DVKVTQSSRYLVKRTGEKVFLECVQDMDHENMFWYRQDPGLGLRLIYFSYDVKMKEKGDIPEGYSVSREKKERFSLILESASTNQTSMYLCASSLESGGRNSPLHFGNGTRLTVT.

This clone was seen ten or more times. The V and J genes are TRBV6-1 and TRBJ1-5, with a possible D match to TRBD1 (6 bases). This CDR3 is 15 amino acids long. The germline V gene has CDR1 MNHNS and CDR2 SASEGT. V was cut by 6 bases and J by 8 bases, with 20 bases left in between. CDR3 in DNA: TGTGCCAGCAGCAGAGGGGGTACAGGGTCAGAGCCCCAGCATTTT. As protein: CASSRGGTGSEPQHF.

This clone was detected many times. The rearrangement uses TRBV13 and TRBJ2-5, with D possibly matching TRBD2 (5 bases). Trimming took off 5 bases at V and 3 bases at J, with 16 bases between the two ends. Germline-derived CDR1 and CDR2 are PRHDT and FYEKMQ (reference sequence). The length of the CDR3 is 15 residues. CDR3 loop: CASSRPPEAEETQYF. The CDR3 nucleotides are TGTGCCAGCAGCCGACCTCCGGAGGCCGAAGAGACCCAGTACTTC.

This clone was picked up many times. The chain has TRBV28 and TRBJ2-4; 7 bases map to TRBD2. Per the germline V gene, CDR1 is MDHEN and CDR2 is SYDVKM. This CDR3 comprises 15 residues. With V trimmed by 5 bases and J by 0 bases, 4 bases remained unmatched. CDR3 loop: CASSRLAEAKNIQYF. The DNA of the CDR3 is TGTGCCAGCAGTCGGCTAGCGGAAGCCAAAAACATTCAGTACTTC.

The chain uses TRBV7-6 and TRBJ2-3; D may be TRBD2 (6 bases). Deletions cut 5 bases from V and 6 bases from J, with 15 bases between. The CDR3 extends over 14 amino acids. Germline values: CDR1 SGHVS, CDR2 FNYEAQ. Here the CDR3 reads CASSPSEGQDTQYF. The CDR3 nucleotides read TGTGCCAGCAGCCCTTCGGAGGGCCAGGATACGCAGTATTTT.

The rearrangement joins TRBV20-1 to TRBJ2-1; D is perhaps TRBD2 (7 bases). V lost 0 bases and J 14 bases, leaving 17 bases between the germline ends. Germline CDR1 is DFQATT and CDR2 is SNEGSKA (reference sequence). The length of the CDR3 is 13 residues. The CDR3 sequence is CSARDGGGSGEFF. CDR3 nucleotide sequence: TGCAGTGCTAGAGATGGCGGGGGCTCCGGGGAGTTCTTC.

By sample share, this clone is medium-sized (0.01 to 0.1%). The V and J genes are TRBV5-8 and TRBJ1-2, with a weak D call TRBD1 (5 bases). Germline CDR1 reads SGHTS; CDR2 reads YDEGEE. The CDR3 consists of 13 residues. The V and J ends lost 0 bases and 8 bases respectively, with 11 bases between them. CDR3 bases: TGTGCCAGCAGCTTGGGGGGCCTTGCAGGCTACACCTTC. Protein product: CASSLGGLAGYTF.

The chain carries TRBV5-1 and TRBJ2-7; 7 bases fit TRBD1. V lost 0 bases to trimming and J lost 0 bases; unmatched junction nucleotides: 3. The CDR3 totals 15 residues. CDR1 and CDR2 from the germline V gene are SGHRS and YFSETQ. The CDR3 spells CASSLEWDSSYEQYF. Here the CDR3 DNA reads TGCGCCAGCAGCTTGGAGTGGGACAGCTCCTACGAGCAGTACTTC.

The chain couples TRBV28 to TRBJ1-2; TRBD1 might be the D (5 bases). Per germline, CDR1 MDHEN and CDR2 SYDVKM. The CDR3 loop spans 14 amino acids. The V end lost 0 bases, the J end lost 1 base, and 6 bases lay between the germline ends. This chain's CDR3 is CASSLWGVNYGYTF. The DNA for the CDR3 is TGTGCCAGCAGTTTATGGGGGGTTAACTATGGCTACACCTTC.

This clone was found a few times. The junction shows a germline mismatch at one end, possibly a read error. The chain carries TRBV15 and TRBJ2-1, with 7 bases that match TRBD1. The length of the CDR3 is 16 residues. Looked up from germline, CDR1 is LNHNV and CDR2 is YYDKDF (reference sequence). The CDR3 nucleotides read TGTGTCACCAGCGTTAGACAGGGACCAGTATTCAATGAGCAGTTCTTC. Translating it yields CVTSVRQGPVFNEQFF.

This clone came up a few times. V and J are TRBV6-5 and TRBJ2-1; maybe TRBD1 (5 bases). Trimming stripped 3 bases from V and 13 bases from J, with 13 bases between. This CDR3 is built from 12 residues. Germline V gene lookup returns CDR1 MNHEY and CDR2 SVGAGI. Here the CDR3 DNA reads TGTGCCAGCAGTTATAATCGAGACAGCCAGTTCTTC. Translation gives CASSYNRDSQFF.

This clone was counted between two and nine times. This chain connects TRBV6-4 to TRBJ2-2; D ambiguous. This CDR3 has 15 residues. Trimming pared 0 bases from V and 5 bases from J, leaving 10 bases between. Germline lookup yields CDR1 MRHNA and CDR2 SNTAGT. CDR3 nucleotide sequence: TGTGCCAGCAGTGACTCGACCGGAGAGACCGGGGAGCTGTTTTTT. This translates into CASSDSTGETGELFF.

This clone showed up just a few times. The genes are TRBV19 and TRBJ1-2; tentatively, D is TRBD1 (5 bases). Germline lookup yields CDR1 LNHDA and CDR2 SQIVND (reference sequence). V was clipped by 5 bases and J by 4 bases, with 11 bases between them. CDR3 length: 13 residues. The CDR3, as DNA: TGTGCCAGTAGTCTACAGGCCCTCTATGGCTACACCTTC. Its translation is CASSLQALYGYTF.

This clone appeared a few times. The chain has TRBV2 and TRBJ2-7; 7 bases are shared with TRBD1. J gave up 6 bases and V 7 bases, and 9 bases lay outside the gene matches. Germline V gene data show CDR1 as SNHLY and CDR2 as FYNNEI. CDR3 size: 13 residues. The CDR3 protein is CASKKDRLGEQYF. The DNA of the CDR3 is TGTGCCAGCAAAAAGGACAGGCTAGGCGAGCAGTACTTC.